This T cell receptor beta chain was found in a study of blood T cell repertoires in COVID-19. The CDR3 runs to 15 residues. V gave up 7 bases and J gave up 4 bases; unmatched junction bases: 7. The germline V gene has CDR1 SGHTA and CDR2 FQGNSA. Measured with immunoSEQ multiplex PCR; TCRdb has only the in-frame clones, and not every one. Of 100,000 or so clones detected, under 90% appear once; the ten largest clones hold 15% to 20%. The sequence was collected from a human donor in a cohort sampled during active COVID-19. The chain carries TRBV7-2 and TRBJ2-7, with 13 bases identical to TRBD2. Sequencing used peripheral blood. The CDR3 protein is CASTQRLAGGYEQYF. CDR3 in DNA: TGTGCCAGCACCCAACGACTAGCGGGAGGATACGAGCAGTACTTC.